These 23 T cell receptor beta chains originate from one sample sequenced in a study of human T cells and chemical hapten exposure (dated by TCRdb to the early 2020s). The protocol used for the library was RACE. Sequencing took place on a NextSeq 500. TCRdb's own reprocessing of the public reads used fastp at Q25 and MiXCR and kept productive beta chains. Rows are combined by CDR3 protein, so each entry shows the most common genes and DNA. This sample comprises more than 85,000 distinct CDR3 sequences, 8.5% of them detected only once. The ten largest clonotypes hold just over 2.5% of the sample. The time point label corresponds to: pre-sensitization, week 0. The treatment or condition label, read with the paper, signifies: therapeutic diphenylcyclopropenone sensitization with weekly scalp DPC. The sequencing here drew on whole blood, taken in connection with sensitization to the hapten diphenylcyclopropenone (DPC). The source is a man in his forties or fifties with alopecia areata. Some clones in this sample may be carry-over from other donors' samples.

This clonotype came up many times. CDR3 sequence reads: CASSLAVRRGPDTQYF. Written as DNA, the CDR3 is TGTGCCAGCAGCTTAGCTGTTCGAAGGGGACCAGATACGCAGTATTTT. The V call is TRBV11-2, the J call TRBJ2-3; perhaps D is TRBD1 or TRBD2 (5 bases each). V lost 1 base and J lost 4, with 15 bases in between. Per germline, CDR1 SGHAT and CDR2 FQNNGV. There are 16 residues in the CDR3.

This clonotype was counted ten times or more. The chain recombines TRBV28 with TRBJ1-2; D may be TRBD1 (5 bases). Trimming removed 10 bases at V and 3 bases at J, with 12 bases between. The CDR3 is made up of 12 amino acids. Germline V gene data show CDR1 as MDHEN and CDR2 as SYDVKM. CDR3 region: CANSARDYGYTF. The DNA for the CDR3 is TGTGCCAATTCGGCCAGGGACTATGGCTACACCTTC.

This clonotype was found a few times. The chain combines TRBV14 with TRBJ2-1; possible D gene TRBD2, 5 bases. V was clipped by 4 bases and J by 3 bases, with 16 bases between them. From germline, CDR1 is SGHDN and CDR2 FVKESK. The CDR3 runs 16 residues. CDR3 sequence (DNA): TGTGCCAGCAGCCCTGGGCGGCTAGCTGGCTACAATGAGCAGTTCTTC. Its translation: CASSPGRLAGYNEQFF. Complete variable domain (other parts from reference TRBV14 and TRBJ2-1): EAGVTQFPSHSVIEKGQTVTLRCDPISGHDNLYWYRRVMGKEIKFLLHFVKESKQDESGMPNNRFLAERTGGTYSTLKVQPAELEDSGVYFCASSPGRLAGYNEQFFGPGTRLTVL.

This clonotype was observed a handful of times. V usage is TRBV6-2 or TRBV6-3 and J usage is TRBJ2-7; D remains ambiguous. This CDR3 spans 12 amino acids. V was shortened by 6 bases and J by 4 bases, with 10 bases between the two germline ends. Germline assignment: CDR1 MNHEY and CDR2 SVGEGT. As DNA, the CDR3 is TGTGCCAGCAGCAACTACATTTACGAGCAGTACGTC. Translation: CASSNYIYEQYV.

The chain recombines TRBV18 with TRBJ1-1; tentatively, D is TRBD1 (6 bases). Trimming shortened V by 10 bases and J by 1 base, and 13 bases separated the two germline ends. Germline CDR1 KGHSH, CDR2 LQKENI. The CDR3 spans 13 residues. This CDR3 is CATQGQWNTEAFF. The CDR3 bases are TGTGCCACCCAGGGGCAGTGGAACACTGAAGCTTTCTTT.

This clonotype was picked up a small number of times. The V gene is TRBV10-3, the J gene TRBJ2-7, with D possibly matching TRBD2 (6 bases). V was shortened by 7 bases and J by 7 bases, with 23 bases between the two germline ends. The CDR3 runs to 15 residues. In germline, CDR1 is ENHRY, CDR2 SYGVKD. The DNA of the CDR3 is TGTGCCATCAAGATTAGCGGCCCTCCGAGCGATGAGCAGTACTTC. Encoded protein: CAIKISGPPSDEQYF.

This clonotype was observed a handful of times. The chain employs TRBV7-8 and TRBJ2-3; 8 bases agree with TRBD2. V gave up 2 bases and J gave up 3 bases; unmatched junction bases: 4. Germline assignment: CDR1 SGHVS and CDR2 FQNEAQ. The CDR3 runs 15 residues. DNA of the CDR3: TGTGCCAGCAGCTTATACGGGAGGGCAACAGATACGCAGTATTTT. As protein: CASSLYGRATDTQYF.

The chain carries TRBV7-8 and TRBJ2-2; the match to TRBD1 covers 9 bases. Germline CDR1 and CDR2: SGHVS and FQNEAQ. The CDR3 is made up of 15 amino acids. The J segment lost 7 bases and the V segment lost 5 bases, leaving 8 bases of the junction unmatched. In nucleotides, the CDR3 is TGTGCCAGCAGCCCTGGGACAGGGATAGGCGGGGAGCTGTTTTTT. It codes for CASSPGTGIGGELFF.

A word on this clonotype: The conserved final phenylalanine or tryptophan is absent from the CDR3, which likely points to a read error. The genes are TRBV4-3 and TRBJ1-1, with D perhaps matching TRBD1 (5 bases). The V gene lost 0 bases and the J gene lost 3 bases, with 17 bases spanning the gap. From germline, CDR1 is LGHNA and CDR2 YSLEER. The CDR3 is made up of 17 amino acids. This chain's CDR3 is CASSQDPAGGAYTEAFL. The DNA of the CDR3 is TGCGCCAGCAGCCAAGATCCGGCAGGAGGGGCCTACACTGAAGCTTTCCTT.

For this clonotype: This may arise from a read error, as a much more abundant clone is one base away. The V call is TRBV6-5, the J call TRBJ2-3; D might be TRBD2 (6 bases). Germline values: CDR1 MNHEY, CDR2 SVGAGI. The CDR3 loop spans 12 amino acids. Trimming removed 4 bases from V and 4 bases from J, with 6 bases in between. The CDR3 is CASSSSADTQYF. In nucleotides, the CDR3 is TGTGCCAGCAGTTCTAGCGCAGATACGCAGTATTTT.

This clonotype was detected a few times. The DNA for the CDR3 is TGCGCCAGCAGAGGCGGGACTAGCCAAGAGACCCAGTACTTC. Translating it yields CASRGGTSQETQYF. The V and J genes are TRBV5-1 and TRBJ2-5, with TRBD2 matching over 8 bases. The V gene's germline CDR1 is SGHRS and CDR2 YFSETQ. The CDR3 runs to 14 residues. V shed 5 bases and J 1 base; nucleotides not matched to a gene: 4.

The chain employs TRBV14 and TRBJ2-7; tentative D call: TRBD1 (5 bases). The CDR3 length is 14 residues. V gave up 3 bases and J gave up 2 bases, with 11 bases separating them. Germline V gives CDR1 SGHDN, CDR2 FVKESK. The CDR3 region is CASSQDTGPYEQYF. Written as DNA, the CDR3 is TGTGCCAGCAGCCAGGACACGGGTCCCTACGAGCAGTACTTC.

This clonotype came up many times. V is TRBV7-9 and J is TRBJ1-2; TRBD1 agrees at 7 bases. The length of the CDR3 is 15 residues. V shed 4 bases, J shed 4 bases, and the junction held 9 bases outside the gene matches. Germline-derived CDR1 and CDR2 are SEHNR and FQNEAQ (reference sequence). The CDR3, as DNA: TGTGCCAGCAGCTCCCTGACAGGGCTAAGCTATGGCTACACCTTC. This sequence encodes CASSSLTGLSYGYTF.

This clonotype appeared a few times. The J gene is TRBJ2-3, the V gene TRBV7-8, with TRBD2 matching 8 bases. There are 14 residues in the CDR3. Germline-derived CDR1 and CDR2 are SGHVS and FQNEAQ. After removal of 1 base from V and 6 bases from J, the junction contained 3 bases not matched to a gene. In DNA, the CDR3 is TGTGCCAGCAGCTTAGATCTAGCGGGTGATACGCAGTATTTT. Translation: CASSLDLAGDTQYF.

This clonotype was seen ten or more times. The chain combines TRBV20-1 with TRBJ2-1; tentative D call: TRBD1 (5 bases). Germline V gives CDR1 DFQATT, CDR2 SNEGSKA (reference sequence). The CDR3 loop spans 11 amino acids. The V end lost 3 bases, the J end lost 10 bases, and 10 bases lay between the germline ends. CDR3 sequence (DNA): TGCAGTGCTAGCAGGGCAGGAGAGCAGTTCTTC. Protein product: CSASRAGEQFF.

This clonotype has ten or more counts. The chain combines TRBV28 with TRBJ1-5; TRBD1 is a possible D gene (5 bases). CDR1 is MDHEN and CDR2 is SYDVKM in the germline V gene. There are 16 residues in the CDR3. V was clipped by 2 bases and J by 2 bases, with 13 bases between them. CDR3 in amino acids: CASSLRGRMRNQPQHF. The DNA of the CDR3 is TGTGCCAGCAGTTTAAGGGGCAGAATGCGCAATCAGCCCCAGCATTTT.

This clonotype was counted a few times. The chain combines TRBV29-1 with TRBJ2-2; maybe TRBD2 (5 bases). The CDR3 contains 14 residues. Trimming cost V 6 bases and J 6 bases, with 17 bases left between them. Germline V gene lookup returns CDR1 SQVTM and CDR2 ANQGSEA. CDR3 in amino acids: CSVATGIKAGELFF. The CDR3 DNA follows: TGCAGCGTCGCTACCGGGATTAAGGCCGGGGAGCTGTTTTTT.

This clonotype has at least ten counts. V usage is TRBV11-2 and J usage is TRBJ2-5; D is unresolved. V lost 0 bases, J lost 6 bases, and 8 bases lay in between. Germline assignment: CDR1 SGHAT and CDR2 FQNNGV. The CDR3 length is 13 residues. CDR3 loop: CASSLDHTQTQYF. As DNA, the CDR3 is TGTGCCAGCAGCTTAGACCACACGCAGACCCAGTACTTC.

At least ten counts were recorded for this clonotype. The V and J genes are TRBV5-1 and TRBJ1-2; the match to TRBD1 covers 8 bases. This CDR3 has 13 amino acids. From germline, CDR1 is SGHRS and CDR2 YFSETQ. The trim removed 3 bases at V and 8 bases at J, leaving 6 bases unmatched. CDR3 amino acids: CASSSQGAGGYTF. The CDR3 bases are TGCGCCAGCAGCTCTCAGGGGGCAGGAGGCTACACCTTC.

This clonotype was seen ten or more times. The chain carries TRBV20-1 and TRBJ2-1, with D hard to call. V lost 3 bases and J 7 bases, leaving 16 bases between the germline ends. CDR3 length equals 14 residues. Germline V gene sequence: CDR1 DFQATT, CDR2 SNEGSKA (reference sequence). The CDR3 reads CSASPRLKGNEQFF. DNA for the CDR3: TGCAGTGCTAGCCCAAGATTAAAAGGGAATGAGCAGTTCTTC.

This clonotype was found a few times. The V call is TRBV12-3 or TRBV12-4, the J call TRBJ2-7, with 7 bases fitting TRBD1. The CDR3 is 13 amino acids. V trimming: 3 bases; J trimming: 4 bases; junction bases outside the gene matches: 3. The CDR3 sequence is CASSFTGVYEQYF. The DNA for the CDR3 is TGTGCCAGCAGTTTCACAGGGGTTTACGAGCAGTACTTC.

This clonotype was counted between two and nine times. The chain combines TRBV7-2 with TRBJ2-3; D perhaps matches TRBD2 (7 bases). The V gene's germline CDR1 is SGHTA and CDR2 FQGNSA. V was pared by 3 bases and J by 1 base, with 14 bases between. This CDR3 has 16 residues. CDR3 sequence: CASSLTSSGGTDTQYF. CDR3 in DNA: TGTGCCAGCAGCTTGACTAGCTCAGGGGGCACAGATACGCAGTATTTT.

There are many counts of this clonotype. J is TRBJ2-1 and V is TRBV12-3 or TRBV12-4, with D maybe TRBD2 (7 bases). The CDR3 is 16 amino acids. The V end lost 2 bases, the J end lost 3 bases, and 14 bases lay between the germline ends. The chain's CDR3 is CASSLTRGASYNEQFF. The CDR3 DNA follows: TGTGCCAGCAGTTTAACTCGGGGGGCGAGCTACAATGAGCAGTTCTTC.